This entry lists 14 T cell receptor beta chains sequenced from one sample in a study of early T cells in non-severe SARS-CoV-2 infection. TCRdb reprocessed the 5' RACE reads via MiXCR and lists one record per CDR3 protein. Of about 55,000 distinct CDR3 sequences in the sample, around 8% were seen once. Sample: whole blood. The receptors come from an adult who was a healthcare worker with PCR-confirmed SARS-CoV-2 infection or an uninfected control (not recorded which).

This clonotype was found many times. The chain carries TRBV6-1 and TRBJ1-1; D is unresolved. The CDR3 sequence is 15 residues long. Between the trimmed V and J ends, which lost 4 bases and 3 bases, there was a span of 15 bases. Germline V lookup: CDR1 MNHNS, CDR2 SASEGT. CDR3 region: CASSAQKGRYTEAFF. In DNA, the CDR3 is TGTGCCAGCAGTGCACAGAAAGGACGGTACACTGAAGCTTTCTTT.

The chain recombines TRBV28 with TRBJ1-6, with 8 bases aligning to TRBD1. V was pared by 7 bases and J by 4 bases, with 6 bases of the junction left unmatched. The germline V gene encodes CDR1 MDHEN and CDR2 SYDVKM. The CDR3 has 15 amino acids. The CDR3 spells CASNDRTGYNSPLHF. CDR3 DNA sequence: TGTGCCAGCAACGATCGGACAGGGTATAATTCACCCCTCCACTTT.

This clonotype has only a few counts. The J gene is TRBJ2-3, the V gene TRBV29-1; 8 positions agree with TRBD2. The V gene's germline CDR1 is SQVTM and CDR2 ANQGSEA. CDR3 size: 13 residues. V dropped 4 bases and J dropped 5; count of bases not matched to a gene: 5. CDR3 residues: CSVAGGKRDTQYF. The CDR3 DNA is TGCAGCGTTGCGGGGGGGAAGAGAGATACGCAGTATTTT.

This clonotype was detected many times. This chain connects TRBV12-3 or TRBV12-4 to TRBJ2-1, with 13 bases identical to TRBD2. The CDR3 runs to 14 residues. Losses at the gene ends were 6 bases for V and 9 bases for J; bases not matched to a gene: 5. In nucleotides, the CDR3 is TGTGCCAGCAGCCAACTAGCGGGAGGGCCTGAGCAGTTCTTC. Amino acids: CASSQLAGGPEQFF.

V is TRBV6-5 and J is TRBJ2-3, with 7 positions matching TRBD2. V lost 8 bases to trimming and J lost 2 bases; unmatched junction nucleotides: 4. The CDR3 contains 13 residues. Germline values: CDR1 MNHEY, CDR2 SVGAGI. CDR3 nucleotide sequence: TGTGCCAGCGGGCGGGGGATCACAGATACGCAGTATTTT. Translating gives CASGRGITDTQYF.

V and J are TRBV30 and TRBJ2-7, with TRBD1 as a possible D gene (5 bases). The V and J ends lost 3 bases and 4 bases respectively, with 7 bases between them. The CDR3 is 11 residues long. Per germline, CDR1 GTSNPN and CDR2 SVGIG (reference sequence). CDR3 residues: CAWSRDYEQYF. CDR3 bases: TGTGCCTGGAGCAGGGATTACGAGCAGTACTTC.

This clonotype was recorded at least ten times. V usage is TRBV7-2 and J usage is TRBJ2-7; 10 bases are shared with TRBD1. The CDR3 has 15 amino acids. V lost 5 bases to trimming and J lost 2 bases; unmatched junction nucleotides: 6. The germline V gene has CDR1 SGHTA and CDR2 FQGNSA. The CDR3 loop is CASSPVGTGAYEQYF. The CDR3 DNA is TGTGCCAGCAGCCCAGTGGGGACAGGGGCCTACGAGCAGTACTTC.

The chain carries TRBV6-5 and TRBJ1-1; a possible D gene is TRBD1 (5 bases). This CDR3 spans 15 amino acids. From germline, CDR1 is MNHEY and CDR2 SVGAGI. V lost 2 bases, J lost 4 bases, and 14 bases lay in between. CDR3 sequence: CASSYTPDGGTEAFF. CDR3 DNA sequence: TGTGCCAGCAGTTACACCCCGGACGGGGGCACTGAAGCTTTCTTT.

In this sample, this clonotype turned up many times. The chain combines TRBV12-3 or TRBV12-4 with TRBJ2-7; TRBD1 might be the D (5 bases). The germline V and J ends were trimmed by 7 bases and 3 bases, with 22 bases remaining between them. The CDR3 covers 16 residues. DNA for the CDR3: TGTGCCAGCACCGAAGGACACGGCAGGTCAATCTACGAGCAGTACTTC. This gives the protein CASTEGHGRSIYEQYF.

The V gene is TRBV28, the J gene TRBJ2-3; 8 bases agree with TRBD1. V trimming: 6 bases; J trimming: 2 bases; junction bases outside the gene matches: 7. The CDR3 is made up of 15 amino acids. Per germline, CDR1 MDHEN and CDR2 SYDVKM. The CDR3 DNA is TGTGCCAGCAGACCCGGACAGGGTGACACAGATACGCAGTATTTT. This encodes CASRPGQGDTDTQYF.

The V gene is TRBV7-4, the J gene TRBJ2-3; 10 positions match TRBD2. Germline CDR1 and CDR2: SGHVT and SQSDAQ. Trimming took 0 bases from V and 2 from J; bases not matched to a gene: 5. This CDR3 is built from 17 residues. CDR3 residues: CASSLATSGSNTDTQYF. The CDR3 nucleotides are TGTGCCAGCAGCTTAGCGACTAGCGGGTCCAACACAGATACGCAGTATTTT.

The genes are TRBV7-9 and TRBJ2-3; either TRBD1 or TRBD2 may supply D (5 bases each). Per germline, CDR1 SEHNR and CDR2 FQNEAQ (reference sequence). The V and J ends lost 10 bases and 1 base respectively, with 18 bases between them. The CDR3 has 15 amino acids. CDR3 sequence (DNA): TGTGCCATCAAAACCGGGACCAGGCGCACAGATACGCAGTATTTT. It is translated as CAIKTGTRRTDTQYF.

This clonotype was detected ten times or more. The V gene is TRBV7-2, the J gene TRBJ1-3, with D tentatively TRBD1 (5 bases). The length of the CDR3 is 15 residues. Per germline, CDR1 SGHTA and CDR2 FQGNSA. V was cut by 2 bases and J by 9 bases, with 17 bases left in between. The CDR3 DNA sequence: TGTGCCAGCAGCTTACGTCAGGGCAGGGTCGGCACCATATATTTT. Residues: CASSLRQGRVGTIYF.

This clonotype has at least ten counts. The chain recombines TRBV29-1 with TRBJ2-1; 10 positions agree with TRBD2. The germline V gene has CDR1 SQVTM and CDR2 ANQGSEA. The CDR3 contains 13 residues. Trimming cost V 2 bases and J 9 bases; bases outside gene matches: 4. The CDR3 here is CSVELAGVSEQFF. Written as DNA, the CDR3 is TGCAGCGTTGAACTAGCGGGAGTGAGTGAGCAGTTCTTC.